Detailed here is one T cell receptor beta chain. This clonotype was counted ten times or more. The target of this receptor is not known. There are no base qualities to consult, and no much larger clone falls within one base. Sequencing used an Illumina MiSeq. TCRdb itself trimmed the public reads at Q25 with fastp, ran MiXCR and retained productive beta chains. Each CDR3 protein appears once, grouped with its most common genes and DNA. The sample table lists approximately 4,500 distinct CDR3 sequences, approximately 8% of them with a count of one. Roughly 9% of the sample goes to the ten largest clones. These data come from a study. The CDR1 and CDR2 encoded by the germline V gene (reference sequence) are DFQATT and SNEGSKA. There are 15 amino acids in the CDR3, from cysteine to phenylalanine inclusive. Only the CDR3 part of the read is kept: 45 bases, read in frame from the first base. Germline trimming amounts to 5 bases on V and 5 bases on J, with 9 as the count of junction bases outside the gene matches.

Sequencing used CD4+ T cells from synovial fluid. The receptor comes from a human donor with rheumatoid arthritis. The chain was built from TRBV20-1 and TRBJ2-7, with 13 bases matching TRBD2. In nucleotide form, the sequence is TGCAGTGCTGGACCCACTAGCGGGAGGGCCGACGAGCAGTACTTC. The resulting protein is CSAGPTSGRADEQYF.